What follows is one T cell receptor beta chain and its context. What this receptor recognizes is not known. Per-base qualities were not stored, and no clone one base away is much larger. The sample originates from a study of CD8 T cells in ankylosing spondylitis (dated by TCRdb to 2016 to 2017). Regarding the complete study: T cell receptor beta repertoires were profiled in healthy donors and ankylosing spondylitis patients so that disease-linked TCR variants could be found. Peripheral blood samples were taken, and synovial fluid was additionally collected from ankylosing spondylitis patients. The whole study cohort included 108 healthy donors and 25 ankylosing spondylitis patients.

What the work shows at the level of the full study, not this receptor alone: Blood from ankylosing spondylitis patients appeared to be characterized by a TCR beta motif made up of seven or eight highly homologous amino acid variants. The disease-linked clones were reported to be significantly enriched in matched synovial fluid samples from ankylosing spondylitis patients. Some TCR beta motif variants had previously been reported in synovial fluid and blood of reactive arthritis patients, which suggested common disease-initiation mechanisms. The disease-linked clones showed a CD8+ phenotype and occurred at relatively low frequencies in peripheral blood.

The CDR3 holds 14 amino acids from the cysteine to the phenylalanine. Just the 42-base CDR3 DNA is kept, in frame starting at base 1. V is pruned by 4 bases and J by 2 bases, leaving 5 bases of the junction without a gene match. CDR1 SGHRS and CDR2 YFSETQ are derived from the germline V gene. For sequencing, an Illumina HiSeq 2500 was employed. Quantitative 5'-RACE with molecular barcodes was the method used to prepare the TCR beta libraries. In the source study's methods: Disease-linked TCR variants were identified with a new computational method built on a probabilistic model of VDJ rearrangement. TCRdb reran the public reads through fastp at Q25 and MiXCR, keeping productive beta chains. Each entry merges the rows of one CDR3 protein and shows their most common DNA and genes. TCRdb, not the authors, supplied the V and J calls. This sample holds a few hundred thousand distinct CDR3 sequences; 20% were observed only once. The ten largest account for under 4% of the sample.

The clonotype was recovered from a female donor with ankylosing spondylitis or in good health (not recorded which). Source material: blood, either unsorted or a sorted T cell fraction (not recorded which). This sequence uses TRBV5-1 and TRBJ2-5; TRBD1 aligns with 7 central bases. CDR3 reads: CASSRTGQQETQYF. The sequence in DNA is TGCGCCAGCAGCCGGACGGGACAGCAAGAGACCCAGTACTTC.